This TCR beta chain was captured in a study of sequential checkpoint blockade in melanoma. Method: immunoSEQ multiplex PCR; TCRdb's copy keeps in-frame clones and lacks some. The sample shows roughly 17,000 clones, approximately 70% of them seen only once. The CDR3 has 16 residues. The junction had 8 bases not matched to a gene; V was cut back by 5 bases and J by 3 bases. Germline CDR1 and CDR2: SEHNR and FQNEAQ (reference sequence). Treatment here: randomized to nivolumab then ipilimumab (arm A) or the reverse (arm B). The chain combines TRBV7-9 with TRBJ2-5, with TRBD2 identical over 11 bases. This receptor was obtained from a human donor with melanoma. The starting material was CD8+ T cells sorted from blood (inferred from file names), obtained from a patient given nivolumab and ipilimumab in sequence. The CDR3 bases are TGTGCCAGCAGCACAAGGACTAGCGGGCCCAAAGAGACCCAGTACTTC. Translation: CASSTRTSGPKETQYF.